These 30 T cell receptor beta chains share one sample of origin, sequenced in a study of blood T cell repertoires in COVID-19. The table came from immunoSEQ multiplex PCR; TCRdb's copy has only in-frame clones and leaves some out. The data contain approximately 240,000 clones, 70% to 90% of them seen just once; the ten biggest clones take up 6% to 7%. The sequenced sample was peripheral blood. These receptors came from a woman aged 60-75 years with active or convalescent COVID-19.

The V call is TRBV5-1, the J call TRBJ2-3, with D tentatively TRBD1 (6 bases). Between the trimmed V and J ends, which lost 4 bases and 4 bases, there was a span of 22 bases. This CDR3 is built from 17 residues. The germline gives CDR1 SGHRS, CDR2 YFSETQ. The CDR3 region is CASSVLGALDGADTQYF. CDR3 nucleotides: TGCGCCAGCAGCGTGCTGGGGGCGTTAGATGGGGCAGATACGCAGTATTTT.

A few counts support this clone. This CDR3 reads CASSISLQGSAQHF. In nucleotides, the CDR3 is TGTGCCAGTAGTATCAGCCTACAGGGATCGGCCCAGCATTTT. The V call is TRBV19, the J call TRBJ1-5, with D possibly TRBD1 on 6 matching bases. Trimming shortened V by 3 bases and J by 11 bases, and 17 bases separated the two germline ends. Germline CDR1 is LNHDA and CDR2 is SQIVND (reference sequence). The CDR3 is 14 residues long.

In DNA form, the CDR3 reads TGTGCCAGCAGCGAGGCAGGGGCCGAGACCCAGTACTTC. Its protein product is CASSEAGAETQYF. The chain couples TRBV9 to TRBJ2-5, with D tentatively TRBD1 (6 bases). Looked up from germline, CDR1 is SGDLS and CDR2 is YYNGEE. The CDR3 is 13 amino acids. The ends were cut back, 3 bases at V and 5 bases at J, with 11 bases in the middle.

The J gene is TRBJ2-1, the V gene TRBV19; TRBD1 is a possible D gene (6 bases). The germline CDR1 and CDR2 sequences are LNHDA and SQIVND (reference sequence). V was clipped by 3 bases and J by 0 bases, with 9 bases between them. This CDR3 spans 15 amino acids. CDR3 amino acids: CASSIGQISYNEQFF. In DNA, the CDR3 is TGTGCCAGTAGTATCGGACAGATCTCCTACAATGAGCAGTTCTTC. The full variable domain, its missing parts supplied by reference TRBV19 and TRBJ2-1, is DGGITQSPKYLFRKEGQNVTLSCEQNLNHDAMYWYRQDPGQGLRLIYYSQIVNDFQKGDIAEGYSVSREKKESFPLTVTSAQKNPTAFYLCASSIGQISYNEQFFGPGTRLTVL.

The J gene is TRBJ2-6, the V gene TRBV29-1, with D unclear. The CDR3 covers 15 residues. V lost 5 bases, J lost 0 bases, and 11 bases lay in between. Germline V lookup: CDR1 SQVTM, CDR2 ANQGSEA. In DNA, the CDR3 is TGCAGCGTTTCTAGACTGACCTCTGGGGCCAACGTCCTGACTTTC. Residues: CSVSRLTSGANVLTF.

V is TRBV19 and J is TRBJ2-1; 14 nucleotides agree with TRBD2. Per germline, CDR1 LNHDA and CDR2 SQIVND (reference sequence). The V gene end was trimmed by 5 bases and the J gene end by 9 bases; junction bases not matched to a gene: 9. This CDR3 spans 16 amino acids. CDR3 in amino acids: CASSAPGTSGSGEQFF. The CDR3 DNA reads as TGTGCCAGTAGTGCTCCCGGGACTAGCGGGAGTGGTGAGCAGTTCTTC.

The J gene is TRBJ1-2, the V gene TRBV4-2; no clear D. V was trimmed by 0 bases and J by 0 bases, leaving 20 bases between them. Germline lookup yields CDR1 LGHNA and CDR2 YNFKEQ. This CDR3 has 19 amino acids. CDR3 in amino acids: CASSQDLSAPGEANYGYTF. CDR3 nucleotides: TGTGCCAGCAGCCAAGATCTCTCTGCCCCCGGAGAAGCTAACTATGGCTACACCTTC.

V gene TRBV29-1 combines with J gene TRBJ1-1, with TRBD1 matching over 12 bases. Unmatched junction bases numbered 15, after V lost 8 bases and J lost 5 bases. The germline V gene encodes CDR1 SQVTM and CDR2 ANQGSEA. The CDR3 has 16 amino acids. The CDR3 DNA reads as TGCAGCACGCCCCCCGGGACAGGGGGCCTGGGGACTGAAGCTTTCTTT. This encodes CSTPPGTGGLGTEAFF.

This clone was seen once. V gene TRBV5-1 combines with J gene TRBJ2-3; a weak D match, TRBD2 (5 bases). Germline CDR1 SGHRS, CDR2 YFSETQ. This CDR3 is 14 amino acids long. Trimming left V 0 bases short and J 2 bases short, with 7 bases between. The CDR3 DNA reads as TGCGCCAGCAGCTTGGGGGGAGTCACAGATACGCAGTATTTT. Protein product: CASSLGGVTDTQYF.

Concerning this clone itself: Relative to the germline gene, one junction end is altered; a read error may explain this. The chain is built from TRBV7-7 and TRBJ2-5, with 8 positions matching TRBD2. CDR3 length equals 15 residues. Germline loops: CDR1 SSHAT, CDR2 FNYEAQ (reference sequence). CDR3 region: CASSPSTSGQETQYF. The CDR3 DNA sequence: TGTGCTAGCAGCCCGTCTACTAGCGGCCAAGAGACCCAGTACTTC.

CDR3 DNA sequence: TGCGCCAGCAGCTTCGTCCTAGCGGGTAACAATGAGCAGTTCTTC. Translating gives CASSFVLAGNNEQFF. The genes are TRBV5-1 and TRBJ2-1; TRBD2 aligns across 8 bases. V lost 2 bases, J lost 5 bases, and 6 bases stayed unmatched. The CDR3 is made up of 15 amino acids. CDR1 is SGHRS, CDR2 YFSETQ, per germline.

The chain carries TRBV12-3 or TRBV12-4 and TRBJ1-2, with D perhaps TRBD1 (5 bases). The CDR3 totals 13 residues. V lost 4 bases, J lost 4 bases, and 10 bases lay in between. The chain's CDR3 is CASSSDSPYGYTF. In DNA, the CDR3 is TGTGCCAGCAGTTCCGACAGTCCCTATGGCTACACCTTC.

This chain links TRBV5-1 with TRBJ2-1; a possible D gene is TRBD2 (6 bases). This CDR3 contains 15 residues. The germline V gene has CDR1 SGHRS and CDR2 YFSETQ. The ends were cut back, 5 bases at V and 2 bases at J, with 14 bases in the middle. The CDR3 DNA sequence: TGCGCCAGCAGTCCCCAAGCGGGCCCCTACAATGAGCAGTTCTTC. Protein: CASSPQAGPYNEQFF.

The chain joins TRBV27 to TRBJ2-2, with a weak D call TRBD1 (6 bases). The germline V and J ends were trimmed by 5 bases and 1 base, with 11 bases remaining between them. Germline V lookup: CDR1 MNHEY, CDR2 SMNVEV (reference sequence). The CDR3 loop spans 15 amino acids. CDR3 DNA: TGTGCCAGCAGTAGAACAGGGCTGAACACCGGGGAGCTGTTTTTT. Translated, it gives CASSRTGLNTGELFF.

Only one count was recorded for this clone. V gene TRBV14 combines with J gene TRBJ2-3; D ambiguous. Germline assignment: CDR1 SGHDN and CDR2 FVKESK. Trimming took off 4 bases at V and 14 bases at J, with 19 bases between the two ends. This CDR3 is 13 amino acids long. This chain's CDR3 is CASSPTARTAGYF. For the CDR3, the DNA is TGTGCCAGCAGCCCCACGGCGAGAACGGCAGGGTATTTT.

This clone was observed once. The rearrangement uses TRBV11-2 and TRBJ1-5, with D tentatively TRBD1 (6 bases). Trimming pared 5 bases from V and 0 bases from J, leaving 8 bases between. This CDR3 has 14 amino acids. Germline V gene data show CDR1 as SGHAT and CDR2 as FQNNGV. This CDR3 reads CASSRTDSNQPQHF. The DNA for the CDR3 is TGTGCCAGCAGCCGGACAGATAGCAATCAGCCCCAGCATTTT.

The rearrangement uses TRBV30 and TRBJ2-3, with TRBD2 matching over 11 bases. In germline, CDR1 is GTSNPN, CDR2 SVGIG (reference sequence). Trimming cost V 2 bases and J 2 bases; bases outside gene matches: 3. This CDR3 has 15 amino acids. This CDR3 reads CAWSKLAGDTDTQYF. The CDR3, as DNA: TGTGCCTGGAGTAAACTAGCGGGAGACACAGATACGCAGTATTTT.

This chain joins TRBV5-1 and TRBJ2-1; D is possibly TRBD2 (6 bases). This CDR3 comprises 14 residues. With 4 bases removed from V and 7 bases from J, the gap between germline ends came to 15 bases. Germline lookup yields CDR1 SGHRS and CDR2 YFSETQ. CDR3 DNA sequence: TGCGCCAGCAGCGCCGGGACTCCTACTAATGAGCAGTTCTTC. This sequence encodes CASSAGTPTNEQFF.

This clone was seen a handful of times. A junction boundary mismatches the germline segment, possibly from a read error. J is TRBJ2-2 and V is TRBV7-7; no firm D call. This CDR3 region has 15 residues. The germline gives CDR1 SSHAT, CDR2 FNYEAQ (reference sequence). CDR3 sequence reads: CASSPIAANTGELFF. Written as DNA, the CDR3 is TGTGCTAGCAGCCCAATCGCGGCGAACACCGGGGAGCTGTTTTTT.

The gene calls are TRBV5-8 and TRBJ2-7; the match to TRBD2 covers 10 bases. The ends lost 4 bases at V and 0 bases at J; junction bases unmatched: 4. This CDR3 has 15 residues. Germline-derived CDR1 and CDR2 are SGHTS and YDEGEE. In nucleotides, the CDR3 is TGTGCCAGCAGCCCAGGACTAGCGGTCTCCTACGAGCAGTACTTC. This sequence encodes CASSPGLAVSYEQYF.

The rearrangement joins TRBV30 to TRBJ1-5; tentative D call: TRBD1 (5 bases). V lost 2 bases to trimming and J lost 9 bases, with 14 bases between them. The CDR3 covers 13 residues. From germline, CDR1 is GTSNPN and CDR2 SVGIG (reference sequence). CDR3 DNA: TGTGCCTGGAGTAGCGTGGGGGGAGGGCCCCAGCATTTT. Translated: CAWSSVGGGPQHF.

The chain joins TRBV27 to TRBJ1-6; 7 nucleotides agree with TRBD1. The CDR3 is 13 residues long. The germline V gene has CDR1 MNHEY and CDR2 SMNVEV (reference sequence). The ends lost 6 bases at V and 9 bases at J; junction bases unmatched: 5. In DNA, the CDR3 is TGTGCCAGCAGATCTGGGACAGTTTCACCCCTCCACTTT. Translating gives CASRSGTVSPLHF.

The J gene is TRBJ2-6, the V gene TRBV19; TRBD2 agrees at 14 bases. The CDR3 is 19 amino acids. Germline V gene data show CDR1 as LNHDA and CDR2 as SQIVND (reference sequence). V dropped 2 bases and J dropped 4; count of bases not matched to a gene: 7. CDR3 sequence (DNA): TGTGCCAGTAGTATACCGACTAGCGGGAGGGCATCAGGGGCCAACGTCCTGACTTTC. Protein: CASSIPTSGRASGANVLTF.

The chain joins TRBV5-1 to TRBJ2-7; maybe TRBD2 (5 bases). The V end lost 4 bases, the J end lost 3 bases, and 8 bases lay between the germline ends. The CDR3 covers 12 residues. Germline CDR1 SGHRS, CDR2 YFSETQ. The CDR3 DNA follows: TGCGCCAGCAGCCCAGAGGGCTACGAGCAGTACTTC. Amino acids: CASSPEGYEQYF.

The chain couples TRBV11-3 to TRBJ2-1; 11 bases fit TRBD1. The germline V gene encodes CDR1 SGHNT and CDR2 YENEEA. V gave up 5 bases and J gave up 10 bases; unmatched junction bases: 10. This CDR3 comprises 15 residues. The CDR3 coding sequence is TGTGCCAGCAGCCCCATGGGACAGGGGGAAGCGGAGCAGTTCTTC. Translation: CASSPMGQGEAEQFF.

This clone was observed a single time. The V gene is TRBV10-3, the J gene TRBJ1-2, with 8 bases fitting TRBD1. This CDR3 is built from 15 residues. CDR1 and CDR2 from the germline V gene are ENHRY and SYGVKD. With V trimmed by 0 bases and J by 6 bases, 6 bases remained unmatched. The CDR3 coding sequence is TGTGCCATCAGTGAGTCGATCAGGGGGCCTGATGGCTACACCTTC. Translating gives CAISESIRGPDGYTF.

This sequence joins TRBV7-8 and TRBJ2-5; 8 nucleotides line up with TRBD1. Germline lookup yields CDR1 SGHVS and CDR2 FQNEAQ. The CDR3 is made up of 16 amino acids. V lost 1 base and J lost 5; bases outside the gene matches: 9. The CDR3 DNA reads as TGTGCCAGCAGCTTAGTCGGGCAGGGGGCGCGGGAGACCCAGTACTTC. Encoded protein: CASSLVGQGARETQYF.

The genes are TRBV21-1 and TRBJ2-5; the tabulated D call, TRBD1, remains unverified against the DNA. TRBV21-1 is deemed a pseudogene. CDR3 size: 13 residues. CDR3 in DNA: TGTGCCAGCAGCAGAACAGGAGAAGAGACCCAGTACTTC. Translation gives CASSRTGEETQYF.

V usage is TRBV11-3 and J usage is TRBJ1-4; 7 bases map to TRBD1. The germline V gene has CDR1 SGHNT and CDR2 YENEEA. This CDR3 region has 13 residues. V shed 4 bases and J 8 bases; nucleotides not matched to a gene: 4. CDR3 region: CASSSGGREKLFF. CDR3 nucleotides: TGTGCCAGCAGCTCAGGGGGGCGCGAAAAACTGTTTTTT.

V and J are TRBV2 and TRBJ2-1; 10 bases fit TRBD2. The CDR3 is made up of 17 amino acids. CDR1 and CDR2 from the germline V gene are SNHLY and FYNNEI. V trimming: 7 bases; J trimming: 3 bases; junction bases outside the gene matches: 12. CDR3: CASMSSLAGVGYNEQFF. The CDR3 DNA is TGTGCCAGCATGTCTTCGCTAGCGGGAGTTGGCTACAATGAGCAGTTCTTC.